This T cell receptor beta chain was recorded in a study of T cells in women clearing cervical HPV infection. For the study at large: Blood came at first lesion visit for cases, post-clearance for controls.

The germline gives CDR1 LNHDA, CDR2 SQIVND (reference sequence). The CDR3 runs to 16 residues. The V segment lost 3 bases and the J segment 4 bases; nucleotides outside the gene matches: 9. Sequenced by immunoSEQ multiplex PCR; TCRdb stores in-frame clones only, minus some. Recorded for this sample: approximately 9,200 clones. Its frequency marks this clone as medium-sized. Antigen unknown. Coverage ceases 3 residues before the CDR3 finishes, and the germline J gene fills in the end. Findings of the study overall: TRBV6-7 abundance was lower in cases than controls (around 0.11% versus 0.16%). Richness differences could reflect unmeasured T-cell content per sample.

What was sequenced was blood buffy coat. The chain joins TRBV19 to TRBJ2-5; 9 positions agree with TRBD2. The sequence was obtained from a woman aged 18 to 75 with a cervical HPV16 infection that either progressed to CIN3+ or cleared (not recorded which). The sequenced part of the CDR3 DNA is TGTGCCAGTAGTATCCGTAGCGGGGGTCTGCGAGAGACC. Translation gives CASSIRSGGLRET. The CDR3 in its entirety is CASSIRSGGLRETQYF. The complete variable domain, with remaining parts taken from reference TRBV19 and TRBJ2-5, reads DGGITQSPKYLFRKEGQNVTLSCEQNLNHDAMYWYRQDPGQGLRLIYYSQIVNDFQKGDIAEGYSVSREKKESFPLTVTSAQKNPTAFYLCASSIRSGGLRETQYFGPGTRLLVL.